The clone carrying this TCR beta chain was observed a handful of times. Antigen unknown. The entry originates in a study of beta chain features in type 1 diabetes. The wider study: Sorted cells, 90 million to 130 million in number, were examined across all samples.

What was sequenced were expressed TCRB transcripts, since all of the isolated RNA had been reverse transcribed. The assay was immunoSEQ multiplex PCR, and TCRdb's table has in-frame clones only and misses some. This table has around 250,000 clones, approximately 15% appearing once. The CDR3 has 15 amino acids. Germline CDR1 is SGHVS and CDR2 is FQNEAQ. Unmatched junction bases numbered 5, after V lost 3 bases and J lost 1 base. Broader study findings: Over-representation of high TCR-expressing cells was a possible consequence of cDNA sequencing. Type 1 diabetes patients had moderately but significantly shorter TCRB CDR3s in all four CD4+ subsets.

V usage is TRBV7-8 and J usage is TRBJ2-7; 8 bases line up with TRBD1. Sample: naive CD4+ T cells from blood. The origin of this receptor is a man aged 30 to 45 with type 1 diabetes. Here the CDR3 DNA reads TGTGCCAGCAGCTTTTCTGGACAGGGTTCCTACGAGCAGTACTTC. It encodes CASSFSGQGSYEQYF. Variable domain in full (rest from reference TRBV7-8 and TRBJ2-7): GAGVSQSPRYKVAKRGQDVALRCDPISGHVSLFWYQQALGQGPEFLTYFQNEAQLDKSGLPSDRFFAERPEGSVSTLKIQRTQQEDSAVYLCASSFSGQGSYEQYFGPGTRLTVT.